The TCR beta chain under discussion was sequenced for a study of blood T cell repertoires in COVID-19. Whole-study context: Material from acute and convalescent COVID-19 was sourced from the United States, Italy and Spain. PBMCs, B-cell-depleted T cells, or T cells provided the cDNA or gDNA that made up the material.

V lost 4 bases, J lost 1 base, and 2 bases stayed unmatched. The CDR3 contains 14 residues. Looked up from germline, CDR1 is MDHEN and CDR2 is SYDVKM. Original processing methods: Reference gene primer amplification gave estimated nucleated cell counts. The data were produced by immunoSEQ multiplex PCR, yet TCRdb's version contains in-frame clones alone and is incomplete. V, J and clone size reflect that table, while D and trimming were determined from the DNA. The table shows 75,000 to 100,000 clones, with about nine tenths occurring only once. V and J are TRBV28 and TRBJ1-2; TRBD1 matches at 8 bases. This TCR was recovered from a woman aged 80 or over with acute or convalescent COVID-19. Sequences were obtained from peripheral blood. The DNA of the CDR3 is TGTGCCAGCAGTTCGACAGGGGTTAACTATGGCTACACCTTC. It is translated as CASSSTGVNYGYTF.